The clone carrying this TCR beta chain was detected only once. This sample is drawn from a study of cytotoxic CD8 clonotypes in ibrutinib-treated CLL. About the research overall: Among responders, some 25 were partial and 2 complete; after median approximately 68 months, approximately 15 stayed remitted and some twelve progressed.

Target depth was 1 in 200,000 to 1 in 1 million T cells, about 10x per clonotype. Here immunoSEQ multiplex PCR was the method, and the copy in TCRdb shows in-frame clones only, minus some. The sample has about 24,000 clones, 65% to 80% seen once. The germline V gene has CDR1 SGHTA and CDR2 FQGNSA. V gave up 1 base and J gave up 5 bases, with 7 bases separating them. This CDR3 is built from 13 residues. This TCR came from a human donor with chronic lymphocytic leukemia. This material consisted of PBMCs, taken after 12 months of ibrutinib treatment. This chain joins TRBV7-2 and TRBJ2-3; no clear D gene. DNA for the CDR3: TGTGCCAGCAGCTTAGAGCTGGTAGATACGCAGTATTTT. Encoded protein: CASSLELVDTQYF. Drawing the rest from reference TRBV7-2 and TRBJ2-3, the complete variable domain is GAGVSQSPSNKVTEKGKDVELRCDPISGHTALYWYRQSLGQGLEFLIYFQGNSAPDKSGLPSDRFSAERTGGSVSTLTIQRTQQEDSAVYLCASSLELVDTQYFGPGTRLTVL.